These 14 T cell receptor beta chains were sequenced from one sample in a study of blood T cell repertoires in COVID-19. The repertoire was sequenced with immunoSEQ multiplex PCR; TCRdb's copy has only in-frame clones and lacks some. The sample lists roughly 120,000 clones; around 79% were seen once. The sequenced sample was peripheral blood. These receptors all stem from a man aged 45 to 65 with acute or convalescent COVID-19.

V is TRBV2 and J is TRBJ2-1, with 15 bases matching TRBD2. This CDR3 region has 15 residues. The germline V gene encodes CDR1 SNHLY and CDR2 FYNNEI. With 6 bases clipped from V and 9 bases from J, the junction kept 6 bases outside the gene matches. DNA for the CDR3: TGTGCCAGCAGAGGCGGACTAGCGGGAGGGGTTGAGCAGTTCTTC. It codes for CASRGGLAGGVEQFF.

This rearrangement joins TRBV6-5 to TRBJ1-4, with 9 nucleotides matching TRBD1. The CDR3 extends over 14 amino acids. The junction had 7 bases not matched to a gene; V was cut back by 6 bases and J by 8 bases. The V gene's germline CDR1 is MNHEY and CDR2 SVGAGI. CDR3 coding DNA: TGTGCCAGCAGGACAGGGGGGTCGGGGGAAAAACTGTTTTTT. This gives the protein CASRTGGSGEKLFF.

V gene TRBV7-3 combines with J gene TRBJ2-1; 8 nucleotides line up with TRBD1. This CDR3 is 14 amino acids long. CDR1 is SGHTA and CDR2 is FQGTGA in the germline V gene. J gave up 4 bases and V 7 bases, and 6 bases lay outside the gene matches. As DNA, the CDR3 is TGTGCCAGCAACCCGGGACAGGAATACAATGAGCAGTTCTTC. Protein sequence: CASNPGQEYNEQFF. The full variable domain, completed using reference TRBV7-3 and TRBJ2-1, is GAGVSQTPSNKVTEKGKYVELRCDPISGHTALYWYRQSLGQGPEFLIYFQGTGAADDSGLPNDRFFAVRPEGSVSTLKIQRTERGDSAVYLCASNPGQEYNEQFFGPGTRLTVL.

The chain carries TRBV3-1 (or the pseudogene TRBV3-2) and TRBJ2-1, with 12 bases fitting TRBD2. J lost 10 bases, V lost 4 bases, and 8 bases had no gene match. There are 15 residues in the CDR3. Germline V lookup: CDR1 LGHDT, CDR2 YNNKEL (reference sequence). CDR3 DNA: TGTGCCAGCAGCCTCCTAGCGGGGGGGCCCAGGGAGCAGTTCTTC. It yields the protein CASSLLAGGPREQFF.

J is TRBJ2-7 and V is TRBV2; the D gene is possibly TRBD1 (5 bases). Germline CDR1 is SNHLY and CDR2 is FYNNEI. This CDR3 has 11 amino acids. Trimming left V 9 bases short and J 1 base short, with 7 bases between. The CDR3 nucleotides are TGTGCCAGGACAGATTCCTACGAGCAGTACTTC. Amino acids: CARTDSYEQYF.

The chain joins TRBV7-6 to TRBJ2-2, with TRBD2 identical over 10 bases. V was pared by 1 base and J by 5 bases, with 7 bases of the junction left unmatched. The CDR3 consists of 17 residues. Germline loops: CDR1 SGHVS, CDR2 FNYEAQ. CDR3: CASSLGGLAGVTGELFF. DNA for the CDR3: TGTGCCAGCAGCTTAGGCGGGCTAGCGGGAGTAACCGGGGAGCTGTTTTTT.

The chain has TRBV28 and TRBJ2-1; D possibly corresponds to TRBD2 (5 bases). With 8 bases removed from V and 0 bases from J, the gap between germline ends came to 14 bases. The CDR3 consists of 15 residues. Germline V gene sequence: CDR1 MDHEN, CDR2 SYDVKM. The CDR3 DNA is TGTGCCAGCGTCCAGGAGCGGAACTCCTACAATGAGCAGTTCTTC. Its translation is CASVQERNSYNEQFF.

The chain links TRBV12-5 to TRBJ1-3, with D perhaps matching TRBD1 (6 bases). V shed 1 base and J shed 0 bases, with 13 bases lying between them. This CDR3 region has 17 residues. Germline loops: CDR1 LGHNT, CDR2 FRNRAP. The CDR3 nucleotides are TGTGCTAGTGGTTTGGCCCGAATGGACAGCTCTGGAAACACCATATATTTT. Its protein is CASGLARMDSSGNTIYF.

This clone was seen only a few times. This chain connects TRBV29-1 to TRBJ2-7, with a possible D match to TRBD2 (5 bases). The ends were cut back, 4 bases at V and 1 base at J, with 14 bases in the middle. Germline V CDR1 and CDR2: SQVTM, ANQGSEA. This CDR3 is built from 14 residues. CDR3 coding DNA: TGCAGCGTTGGAGGGCGGGCCCCATCCTACGAGCAGTACTTC. As protein: CSVGGRAPSYEQYF.

The chain uses TRBV5-6 and TRBJ2-7, with TRBD1 matching 9 bases. This CDR3 is 14 amino acids long. CDR1 and CDR2 from the germline V gene are SGHDT and YYEEEE. After removal of 3 bases from V and 2 bases from J, the junction contained 3 bases not matched to a gene. CDR3 region: CASSYDRGTYEQYF. In DNA form, the CDR3 reads TGTGCCAGCAGCTACGACAGGGGGACCTACGAGCAGTACTTC.

This clone is a singleton in its sample. V and J are TRBV7-9 and TRBJ2-1; TRBD1 matches at 7 bases. The germline V gene encodes CDR1 SEHNR and CDR2 FQNEAQ (reference sequence). J gave up 4 bases and V 4 bases, and 1 base lay outside the gene matches. The CDR3 is 13 amino acids. CDR3 nucleotides: TGTGCCAGCAGCTGGGACAGTTACAATGAGCAGTTCTTC. Residues: CASSWDSYNEQFF.

A few counts support this clone. The chain uses TRBV4-1 and TRBJ1-2; D is uncertain. Germline CDR1 reads MGHRA; CDR2 reads YSYEKL. V was clipped by 0 bases and J by 4 bases, with 12 bases between them. The CDR3 covers 15 residues. This CDR3 is CASSQDGQPLYGYTF. CDR3 nucleotides: TGCGCCAGCAGCCAAGATGGGCAGCCTCTCTATGGCTACACCTTC.

The CDR3 nucleotides read TGTGCCAGCAGTTGGGGGGGGCGGCCTGGAAACACCATATATTTT. This codes for CASSWGGRPGNTIYF. The chain couples TRBV6-5 to TRBJ1-3; D is perhaps TRBD1 (6 bases). CDR3 length equals 15 residues. V lost 4 bases and J 2 bases, leaving 12 bases between the germline ends. Looked up from germline, CDR1 is MNHEY and CDR2 is SVGAGI.

As concerns this clone: A read error may produce the germline difference seen at one junction end. The same CDR3 can be traced to other DNA sequences in this sample. This rearrangement joins TRBV20-1 to TRBJ1-1; no reliable D call. Looked up from germline, CDR1 is DFQATT and CDR2 is SNEGSKA (reference sequence). The CDR3 has 11 residues. The CDR3 reads CSARASTEAFF. The CDR3 DNA sequence: TGCAGTGCCAGAGCCAGCACTGAAGCTTTCTTT.